These T cell receptor beta chains were read from a single sample in a study of blood T cells in healthy people across ages. TCRdb re-called the 5' RACE reads with MiXCR, one entry per CDR3 protein. The table has 1.5 million to 2 million distinct CDR3 sequences, about 30% seen once. What was sequenced was blood. The receptors shown here come from a woman aged 25 to 39 in good health. CDR3s include the opening cysteine and the closing phenylalanine or tryptophan. A D gene is named only where the DNA matches it firmly.

j_call: TRBJ2-5
d_call: TRBD1
v_call: TRBV2
cdr3_aa: CASRTQGAYQETQYF

j_call: TRBJ1-2
d_call: TRBD1
v_call: TRBV20-1
cdr3_aa: CSARAGGGANYGYTF

j_call: TRBJ2-1
d_call: .
v_call: TRBV20-1
cdr3_aa: CSASRVIAEVLGSYNEQFF

j_call: TRBJ1-1
d_call: .
v_call: TRBV9
cdr3_aa: CASSVAERTEAFF

j_call: TRBJ1-3
d_call: .
v_call: TRBV4-2
cdr3_aa: CASTTQRQISGNTIYF

j_call: TRBJ1-2
d_call: TRBD1
v_call: TRBV20-1
cdr3_aa: CSASVQGDGYTF

j_call: TRBJ2-1
d_call: TRBD1
v_call: TRBV5-4
cdr3_aa: CASSIWTGGTSEQFF

j_call: TRBJ2-4
d_call: TRBD2
v_call: TRBV7-2
cdr3_aa: CASSLGAGGYNEQYF

j_call: TRBJ2-3
d_call: .
v_call: TRBV6-4
cdr3_aa: CASSDSLPSTDTQYF

j_call: TRBJ2-1
d_call: TRBD2
v_call: TRBV12-3/TRBV12-4
cdr3_aa: CASSPPSGLAGGPHEQFF

j_call: TRBJ2-7
d_call: .
v_call: TRBV5-4
cdr3_aa: CASSILVGVYYEQYF

j_call: TRBJ2-1
d_call: .
v_call: TRBV14
cdr3_aa: CASSDRAGRGPSYNEQFF

j_call: TRBJ2-3
d_call: .
v_call: TRBV7-2
cdr3_aa: CASRSLVDTQYF

j_call: TRBJ1-2
d_call: TRBD1
v_call: TRBV10-3
cdr3_aa: CAISVDRGDGYTF

j_call: TRBJ2-1
d_call: .
v_call: TRBV7-2
cdr3_aa: CASSLRLTSVPQGEQFF

j_call: TRBJ2-4
d_call: .
v_call: TRBV5-1
cdr3_aa: CASSLALQGLAKNIQYF

j_call: TRBJ2-1
d_call: TRBD2
v_call: TRBV12-3/TRBV12-4
cdr3_aa: CASSWASGSYNEQFF

j_call: TRBJ1-5
d_call: TRBD1
v_call: TRBV5-5
cdr3_aa: CASSFRDRGANQPQHF

j_call: TRBJ2-7
d_call: TRBD2
v_call: TRBV12-3/TRBV12-4
cdr3_aa: CASSSHSGGAYEQYF

j_call: TRBJ2-4
d_call: TRBD2
v_call: TRBV7-2
cdr3_aa: CASSTRTSNEYF

j_call: TRBJ2-7
d_call: .
v_call: TRBV5-5
cdr3_aa: CASSPRRPHEQYF

j_call: TRBJ2-7
d_call: .
v_call: TRBV20-1
cdr3_aa: CSAEGGIGSYEQYF

j_call: TRBJ2-6
d_call: .
v_call: TRBV7-6
cdr3_aa: CASSFRDTGTLNVLTF

j_call: TRBJ1-6
d_call: TRBD1
v_call: TRBV7-3
cdr3_aa: CASSYTGGYNSPLHF

j_call: TRBJ1-4
d_call: .
v_call: TRBV5-1
cdr3_aa: CASSASGTRNEKLFF

j_call: TRBJ2-2
d_call: TRBD1
v_call: TRBV6-1
cdr3_aa: CASSPGQGEDGELFF

j_call: TRBJ1-2
d_call: .
v_call: TRBV3-1
cdr3_aa: CASSQAFDGYYGYTF

j_call: TRBJ2-1
d_call: TRBD2
v_call: TRBV29-1
cdr3_aa: CSVVPSGRGEQFF

j_call: TRBJ1-5
d_call: .
v_call: TRBV20-1
cdr3_aa: CSAYSRWAGQPQHF